This TCR beta chain was identified during a study of cytomegalovirus exposure and HLA in healthy donors. Study summary: The Caucasian-associated ancestry cluster held 65% to 90% of more than 350 genotyped donors. Study-wide results and limits: Researchers had no immune exposure information except CMV serostatus available. When presence/absence was analysed, sequencing depth was taken to be roughly uniform across donors.

V was clipped by 5 bases and J by 1 base; unmatched bases: 11. Germline V gene data show CDR1 as KGHSH and CDR2 as LQKENI. The CDR3 spans 17 residues. Notes on this clone: What it binds is not known.

The PCR made use of 60 Vbeta and 13 Jbeta primers. The data were produced by immunoSEQ multiplex PCR, yet TCRdb's version contains in-frame clones alone and is incomplete. Among over 100,000 clones listed, approximately 80% were seen once. The chain combines TRBV18 with TRBJ1-1; 9 bases fit TRBD1. The material sequenced was PBMCs. The receptor was isolated from a woman aged 18-35 years in good health and CMV-seropositive. In DNA form, the CDR3 reads TGTGCCAGCTCATTCGGACAGGGGAACCCTCAGAACACTGAAGCTTTCTTT. Amino acids: CASSFGQGNPQNTEAFF.